The clone carrying this T cell receptor beta chain occurred many times. Its antigen remains unknown. TCR cDNA, made by 5'RACE template switching, carried an added universal primer site and UMIs. TCRdb used MiXCR to reprocess the 5' RACE reads, holding one entry per CDR3 protein. Found here are more than 95,000 distinct CDR3 sequences, about 6.8% of them singletons; the top ten hold approximately 3%. This sample is part of a study of T cells after yellow fever vaccination. Study-level background: Some fractions had low cell numbers, and these were prepared with SMART-Seq v4 Ultra Low Input. Notes on the study in general: The presence of abundant clonotypes contaminating from the bulk population was possible in FACS-sorted repertoires. Most primary-vaccination clones reappeared after the booster (just under 98% CD4, around 88% CD8).

Germline V lookup: CDR1 SGHRS, CDR2 YFSETQ. The CDR3 consists of 14 residues. Trimming shortened V by 4 bases and J by 5 bases, and 13 bases separated the two germline ends. The source is a man aged 18 to 30 who received the YFV17D yellow fever vaccine. The material sequenced was CD4+ T cells sorted from PBMCs, taken about 41 days after the first yellow fever vaccination. The chain employs TRBV5-1 and TRBJ2-1, with D maybe TRBD1 (6 bases). CDR3 coding DNA: TGCGCCAGCAGCCCCGGGGACACCCACAATGAGCAGTTCTTC. Translated, it gives CASSPGDTHNEQFF. The complete variable domain, with remaining parts taken from reference TRBV5-1 and TRBJ2-1, reads KAGVTQTPRYLIKTRGQQVTLSCSPISGHRSVSWYQQTPGQGLQFLFEYFSETQRNKGNFPGRFSGRQFSNSRSEMNVSTLELGDSALYLCASSPGDTHNEQFFGPGTRLTVL.